Below are 10 T cell receptor beta chains sequenced from a single sample in a study of neurological immune-mediated disorders. TCRdb reanalysed the 5' RACE reads using MiXCR and keeps one entry per CDR3 protein. The data contain approximately 90,000 distinct CDR3 sequences, 3% to 4.5% of them seen just once; the ten biggest clones take up 5% to 6.5%. Sequences were obtained from PBMCs. These receptors were obtained from a woman in her late teens or twenties with multiple sclerosis.

The chain recombines TRBV15 with TRBJ2-7; 11 nucleotides agree with TRBD1. In germline, CDR1 is LNHNV, CDR2 YYDKDF (reference sequence). V gave up 3 bases and J gave up 4 bases; unmatched junction bases: 5. The CDR3 runs to 15 residues. CDR3: CATSSRTGGRYEQYF. The CDR3 nucleotides are TGTGCCACCAGCAGTAGGACAGGGGGCAGGTACGAGCAGTACTTC.

This clonotype appeared a few times. The rearrangement links TRBV27 to TRBJ2-7; D perhaps matches TRBD2 (6 bases). The V gene lost 5 bases and the J gene lost 2 bases, with 16 bases spanning the gap. The CDR3 spans 15 residues. Germline V gene data show CDR1 as MNHEY and CDR2 as SMNVEV (reference sequence). The CDR3 is CASSPPLARAYEQYF. The CDR3 DNA sequence: TGTGCCAGCAGTCCCCCTCTAGCGCGAGCCTACGAGCAGTACTTC.

This clonotype was seen repeatedly, ten times or more. CDR3 in DNA: TGTGCCAGCAGCCTAACTGGTTACAATGAGCAGTTCTTC. It yields the protein CASSLTGYNEQFF. This chain joins TRBV6-2 or TRBV6-3 and TRBJ2-1; D is unresolved. Germline CDR1 and CDR2: MNHEY and SVGEGT. CDR3 length equals 13 residues. V was cut by 6 bases and J by 4 bases, with 10 bases left in between.

This clonotype occurred many times. The gene calls are TRBV5-1 and TRBJ2-5; D is unresolved. There are 14 residues in the CDR3. Looked up from germline, CDR1 is SGHRS and CDR2 is YFSETQ. The germline V and J ends were trimmed by 4 bases and 1 base, with 11 bases remaining between them. The chain's CDR3 is CASSKQQPQETQYF. The CDR3 nucleotides are TGCGCCAGCAGCAAGCAACAGCCCCAAGAGACCCAGTACTTC.

This clonotype showed up many times. The chain links TRBV5-5 to TRBJ1-1; no definite D call. Trimming cost V 3 bases and J 5 bases, with 17 bases left between them. Germline CDR1 is SGHKS and CDR2 is YYEKEE (reference sequence). The CDR3 is made up of 15 amino acids. Here the CDR3 DNA reads TGTGCCAGCAGCTGGGTGGAGACACAAGCGACTGAAGCTTTCTTT. It specifies CASSWVETQATEAFF.

This clonotype was recorded a few times. This sequence joins TRBV5-1 and TRBJ2-1; perhaps TRBD1 as D (5 bases). The germline V gene has CDR1 SGHRS and CDR2 YFSETQ. The CDR3 runs to 14 residues. The V end lost 3 bases, the J end lost 8 bases, and 15 bases lay between the germline ends. CDR3 in DNA: TGCGCCAGCAGCTCCTGGACAAGTGCAGATGAGCAGTTCTTC. It translates to CASSSWTSADEQFF.

This clonotype was seen many times. The chain carries TRBV4-1 and TRBJ2-1, with D unclear. Germline values: CDR1 MGHRA, CDR2 YSYEKL. Trimming removed 0 bases from V and 6 bases from J, with 6 bases in between. The CDR3 runs 13 residues. The DNA of the CDR3 is TGCGCCAGCAGCCAAGATAGGGCCAATGAGCAGTTCTTC. The encoded protein is CASSQDRANEQFF.

This clonotype showed up many times. In DNA, the CDR3 is TGCAGTGCTTACCCTAGCGGGTTGAACAATGAGCAGTTCTTC. This codes for CSAYPSGLNNEQFF. The chain recombines TRBV20-1 with TRBJ2-1; 8 bases align to TRBD2. V lost 5 bases, J lost 5 bases, and 8 bases stayed unmatched. The CDR3 has 14 amino acids. Germline V lookup: CDR1 DFQATT, CDR2 SNEGSKA (reference sequence).

There are many counts of this clonotype. For the CDR3, the DNA is TGTGCCAGCAGTCCTAGCGGGAGGGAGACCCAGTACTTC. Protein: CASSPSGRETQYF. J is TRBJ2-5 and V is TRBV12-3 or TRBV12-4; 11 bases align to TRBD2. With 5 bases clipped from V and 5 bases from J, the junction kept 1 base outside the gene matches. The CDR3 consists of 13 residues.

This clonotype was picked up many times. A read error may produce the germline difference seen at one junction end. This chain links TRBV7-7 with TRBJ2-5; D ambiguous. The CDR3 sequence is 14 residues long. Germline V lookup: CDR1 SSHAT, CDR2 FNYEAQ (reference sequence). CDR3 protein: CASSPRQVQETQYF. CDR3 coding DNA: TGTGCTAGCAGCCCTCGCCAAGTCCAAGAGACCCAGTACTTC. The full variable domain, with the rest looked up from reference TRBV7-7 and TRBJ2-5, is GAGVSQSPRYKVTKRGQDVTLRCDPISSHATLYWYQQALGQGPEFLTYFNYEAQPDKSGLPSDRFSAERPEGSISTLTIQRTEQRDSAMYRCASSPRQVQETQYFGPGTRLLVL.